The rows below give T cell receptor beta chains drawn from one sample of a study of radiation and T cells in renal cell carcinoma. The assay was immunoSEQ multiplex PCR, and TCRdb's table has in-frame clones only and misses some. The table includes tens of thousands of clones, approximately 86% detected once. The material was blood, obtained from a patient whose treatment included radiotherapy and nephrectomy. The receptors derive from a woman aged 45-60 years with renal cell carcinoma. Each CDR3 is given with its conserved first and last residue. D genes are given only for firm matches. Expanded clones are given a class, and other clones once, few, many or no size at all.

D	V	length	J	size	CDR3	DNA
.	TRBV27	14	TRBJ2-3	once	CASSLSGGTDTQYF	TGTGCCAGCAGTTTATCTGGTGGCACAGATACGCAGTATTTT
.	TRBV5-5	15	TRBJ2-7	.	CASSPWAGETYEQYF	TGTGCCAGCAGCCCCTGGGCAGGGGAAACCTACGAGCAGTACTTC
.	TRBV6-6	14	TRBJ1-5	.	CASSYTGFNQPQHF	TGTGCCAGCAGTTACACAGGCTTTAATCAGCCCCAGCATTTT
TRBD1	TRBV28	12	TRBJ1-2	.	CAIYDRVYGYTF	TGTGCAATATACGACAGGGTCTATGGCTACACCTTC
.	TRBV10-3	14	TRBJ1-2	.	CAIRPDAGGSGYTF	TGTGCCATCAGACCGGACGCCGGGGGCTCCGGCTACACCTTC
.	TRBV20-1	11	TRBJ2-1	.	CSGLAYNEQFF	TGCAGTGGACTCGCCTACAATGAGCAGTTCTTC
TRBD2	TRBV7-9	18	TRBJ2-1	.	CASSPSLGRGGTYNEQFF	TGTGCCAGCAGCCCGTCTCTTGGCCGGGGGGGTACCTACAATGAGCAGTTCTTC
.	TRBV18	12	TRBJ2-3	.	CASSSQGPSFDF	TGTGCCAGCTCATCACAGGGACCGTCTTTTGACTTT
.	TRBV19	14	TRBJ1-1	few	CASSEQGRVAEAFF	TGTGCCAGTAGCGAACAGGGCCGAGTCGCTGAAGCTTTCTTT
.	TRBV7-3	13	TRBJ2-5	few	CASSLDTQETQYF	TGTGCCAGCAGCTTGGACACCCAAGAGACCCAGTACTTC
TRBD1	TRBV6-6	16	TRBJ1-6	.	CASSYGQGPLDSPLHF	TGTGCCAGCAGTTACGGACAGGGCCCCCTGGATTCACCCCTCCACTTT
TRBD1	TRBV11-2	14	TRBJ2-2	.	CASTGTGRTGELFF	TGTGCCAGCACCGGGACAGGGAGGACCGGGGAGCTGTTTTTT
TRBD1	TRBV5-8	13	TRBJ2-7	.	CASSLPDRDEQYF	TGTGCCAGCAGTCTACCGGACAGGGACGAGCAGTACTTC
.	TRBV11-2	13	TRBJ2-2	.	CASSLGATGELFF	TGTGCCAGCAGCTTGGGGGCCACCGGGGAGCTGTTTTTT
TRBD1	TRBV5-1	14	TRBJ1-4	once	CASSPQGVGEKLFF	TGCGCCAGCAGCCCTCAGGGGGTCGGAGAAAAACTGTTTTTT
.	TRBV11-2	13	TRBJ1-1	few	CASSLGSETEAFF	TGTGCCAGCAGCTTAGGAAGTGAAACTGAAGCTTTCTTT
TRBD1	TRBV30	15	TRBJ1-2	.	CASSRDRRRRGGYTF	TGTGCCTCCTCCCGGGACAGGCGCCGTCGGGGAGGCTACACCTTC
.	TRBV10-3	17	TRBJ1-1	few	CAISDPLGGRLNTEAFF	TGTGCCATCAGTGACCCTTTAGGTGGGCGGTTGAACACTGAAGCTTTCTTT
.	TRBV5-1	12	TRBJ2-4	.	CASSSTSGASYF	TGCGCCAGCAGCTCAACCTCAGGGGCATCGTACTTC
TRBD1	TRBV4-1	15	TRBJ1-5	.	CASSGTGMGNQPQHF	TGCGCCAGCAGTGGGACAGGGATGGGCAATCAGCCCCAGCATTTT
.	TRBV28	14	TRBJ1-5	few	CASRDGYSNQPQHF	TGTGCCAGTAGGGACGGATATAGCAATCAGCCCCAGCATTTT
.	TRBV19	15	TRBJ2-7	.	CASSVTGTAPYEQYF	TGTGCCAGTAGTGTGACCGGGACGGCTCCCTACGAGCAGTACTTC
.	TRBV7-8	11	TRBJ2-3	.	CASSSVDTQYF	TGTGCCAGCAGCTCCGTAGATACGCAGTATTTT
TRBD1	TRBV19	15	TRBJ1-2	few	CASKSGQGLGYGYTF	TGTGCCAGTAAATCGGGACAGGGGCTAGGATATGGCTACACCTTC
TRBD1	TRBV11-2	18	TRBJ2-5	.	CASSTHGLLTGLGETQYF	TGTGCCAGCAGCACTCACGGCCTTCTGACAGGGTTAGGGGAGACCCAGTACTTC
TRBD2	TRBV11-1	17	TRBJ2-3	.	CASTKGTSGFGTDTQYF	TGTGCCAGCACTAAAGGGACTAGCGGGTTTGGCACAGATACGCAGTATTTT
TRBD2	TRBV23-1	16	TRBJ2-1	.	CASSQPAGEGHNEQFF	TGCGCCAGCAGTCAACCCGCGGGAGAGGGCCACAATGAGCAGTTCTTC
.	TRBV9	14	TRBJ2-2	.	CASSVGIDTGELFF	TGTGCCAGCAGCGTAGGTATCGACACCGGGGAGCTGTTTTTT
.	TRBV28	13	TRBJ1-5	.	CASSFRFGQPQHF	TGTGCCAGCAGTTTTCGGTTTGGTCAGCCCCAGCATTTT
.	TRBV29-1	12	TRBJ1-4	.	CSVRETGGGLFF	TGCAGCGTCCGAGAGACAGGAGGCGGGCTGTTTTTT
.	TRBV7-9	15	TRBJ1-4	few	CASSRQGTPSEKLFF	TGTGCCAGCAGCAGGCAGGGGACGCCCAGTGAAAAACTGTTTTTT
.	TRBV7-2	16	TRBJ2-3	.	CASSSTQLDVGDTQYF	TGTGCCAGCAGCTCTACCCAACTCGACGTTGGGGATACGCAGTATTTT
.	TRBV6-5	15	TRBJ1-4	.	CASSYSLGLNEKLFF	TGTGCCAGCAGTTACTCGTTGGGGCTTAATGAAAAACTGTTTTTT
.	TRBV28	11	TRBJ2-7	.	CASSRVGEQYF	TGTGCCAGCAGTAGAGTCGGGGAGCAGTACTTC
.	TRBV5-1	16	TRBJ2-1	.	CASSTRGRGSYNEQFF	TGCGCCAGCAGCACTCGGGGTAGGGGTTCCTACAATGAGCAGTTCTTC
.	TRBV5-6	13	TRBJ2-7	.	CASSLVRGDEQYF	TGTGCCAGCAGCTTGGTGAGGGGGGATGAGCAGTACTTC
.	TRBV4-1	12	TRBJ2-3	.	CASTASTDTQYF	TGCGCCAGCACGGCGTCTACAGATACGCAGTATTTT
.	TRBV11-3	14	TRBJ2-3	.	CASSLSNHMNTQYF	TGTGCCAGCAGCTTGTCTAATCACATGAATACGCAGTATTTT
.	TRBV7-6	14	TRBJ2-1	.	CASSPDPEIVVQFF	TGTGCCAGCAGCCCCGACCCTGAAATCGTAGTGCAGTTCTTC
TRBD1	TRBV5-1	16	TRBJ1-2	.	CASSLALSGTGYGYTF	TGCGCCAGCAGCTTGGCTCTGAGTGGGACAGGCTATGGCTACACCTTC
.	TRBV4-3	17	TRBJ2-7	.	CASSQDGAGYGTYEQYF	TGCGCCAGCAGCCAAGATGGCGCCGGCTATGGGACCTACGAGCAGTACTTC
TRBD1	TRBV10-3	16	TRBJ1-5	.	CAISDSGTGVNQPQHF	TGTGCCATCAGTGACTCTGGGACAGGGGTCAATCAGCCCCAGCATTTT
.	TRBV2	12	TRBJ2-7	.	CASSETLYEQYF	TGTGCCAGCAGTGAAACCTTATACGAGCAGTACTTC
.	TRBV2	16	TRBJ2-4	once	CASSTRILVAKNIQYF	TGTGCCAGCTCTACCCGCATTCTCGTAGCCAAAAACATTCAGTACTTC
TRBD1	TRBV2	13	TRBJ1-2	.	CASSLGQGISYTF	TGTGCCAGCAGCCTGGGACAGGGTATCAGCTACACCTTC
TRBD2	TRBV6-1	15	TRBJ2-3	.	CASTRGGGITDTQYF	TGTGCCAGTACCAGGGGCGGGGGGATCACAGATACGCAGTATTTT
.	TRBV9	16	TRBJ2-7	few	CASSPYAQIGSYEQYF	TGTGCCAGCAGCCCGTATGCTCAGATAGGCTCCTACGAGCAGTACTTC
.	TRBV6-5	15	TRBJ1-5	.	CASCYSGDSNQPQHF	TGTGCCAGCTGTTACTCCGGGGATAGCAATCAGCCCCAGCATTTT
TRBD1	TRBV11-2	16	TRBJ1-1	.	CASSFERQGADTEAFF	TGTGCCAGCAGCTTCGAAAGACAGGGGGCGGACACTGAAGCTTTCTTT
TRBD2	TRBV10-2	18	TRBJ2-7	.	CASSESGSGSPSSYEQYF	TGCGCCAGCAGTGAGTCGGGTAGCGGGAGTCCTAGCTCCTACGAGCAGTACTTC
TRBD2	TRBV7-8	14	TRBJ2-5	.	CASSRGLVQETQYF	TGTGCCAGCAGCCGCGGACTAGTACAAGAGACCCAGTACTTC
.	TRBV6-6	14	TRBJ1-5	.	CASRGEGVRQPQHF	TGTGCCAGCAGGGGGGAGGGGGTAAGGCAGCCCCAGCATTTT
.	TRBV20-1	11	TRBJ2-5	few	CSAMRDWIQYF	TGCAGTGCTATGAGGGACTGGATCCAGTACTTC
.	TRBV5-4	13	TRBJ2-1	once	CASSEQTINEQFF	TGTGCCAGCAGCGAACAGACTATCAATGAGCAGTTCTTC